Listed here are 15 T cell receptor beta chains from one sample, sequenced in a study of identical twins. TCRdb ran MiXCR on the 5' RACE reads and lists one entry per CDR3 protein. This table has hundreds of thousands of distinct CDR3 sequences, 8.6% appearing once. These data also formed part of another study, on yellow fever vaccine responses in identical twins.

Sequencing input: PBMCs. The source of these receptors is a woman aged 18-35 years in good health.

This clonotype was found a few times. V gene TRBV5-1 combines with J gene TRBJ2-7, with 12 bases identical to TRBD2. The CDR3 totals 18 residues. Germline lookup yields CDR1 SGHRS and CDR2 YFSETQ. V shed 4 bases and J 0 bases; nucleotides not matched to a gene: 11. CDR3 nucleotide sequence: TGCGCCAGCAGCCTCGGGACTAGCGGGTCTGCAATCTCCTACGAGCAGTACTTC. Translating gives CASSLGTSGSAISYEQYF.

The CDR3 DNA sequence: TGCAGCGTTGGCGGGGGGACAGGGCAAACTGAAGCTTTCTTT. Translated: CSVGGGTGQTEAFF. This rearrangement joins TRBV29-1 to TRBJ1-1; 9 nucleotides line up with TRBD1. The CDR3 spans 14 residues. Germline CDR1 reads SQVTM; CDR2 reads ANQGSEA. The J segment lost 5 bases and the V segment lost 4 bases, leaving 8 bases of the junction unmatched.

Only a few counts were recorded for this clonotype. V usage is TRBV7-9 and J usage is TRBJ2-2; D is unresolved. V lost 1 base, J lost 11 bases, and 8 bases lay in between. Per the germline V gene, CDR1 is SEHNR and CDR2 is FQNEAQ (reference sequence). CDR3 length: 12 amino acids. The CDR3 nucleotides are TGTGCCAGCAGCTTAGAGGGCTTCGAGCTGTTTTTT. Protein product: CASSLEGFELFF.

This clonotype was picked up many times. This CDR3 is CASSQDRGLAANEQFF. The CDR3 DNA reads TGCGCCAGCAGCCAAGATAGGGGACTAGCGGCGAATGAGCAGTTCTTC. The V and J genes are TRBV4-3 and TRBJ2-1; 11 bases agree with TRBD2. The germline V gene has CDR1 LGHNA and CDR2 YSLEER. This CDR3 has 16 amino acids. V shed 0 bases and J 7 bases; nucleotides not matched to a gene: 5.

The table lists this clonotype with many counts. The chain recombines TRBV29-1 with TRBJ1-1, with D unclear. V gave up 4 bases and J gave up 0 bases, with 9 bases separating them. This CDR3 has 13 residues. The germline V gene has CDR1 SQVTM and CDR2 ANQGSEA. The CDR3 loop is CSVVGYVNTEAFF. The DNA for the CDR3 is TGCAGCGTTGTGGGCTACGTGAACACTGAAGCTTTCTTT.

This clonotype appeared many times. The chain employs TRBV29-1 and TRBJ2-7; 7 bases fit TRBD2. Germline V lookup: CDR1 SQVTM, CDR2 ANQGSEA. Trimming at V came to 2 bases and at J to 1 base, leaving 5 bases not matched to a gene. The CDR3 covers 14 residues. CDR3 DNA: TGCAGCGTTGAATCTAGCGGCCGATCCTACGAGCAGTACTTC. Encoded protein: CSVESSGRSYEQYF.

This clonotype was seen ten or more times. The rearrangement uses TRBV28 and TRBJ2-7, with 11 bases lining up with TRBD2. Unmatched junction bases numbered 4, after V lost 1 base and J lost 2 bases. The germline gives CDR1 MDHEN, CDR2 SYDVKM. The CDR3 is made up of 16 amino acids. CDR3 protein: CASSLSTGLAAYEQYF. CDR3 DNA: TGTGCCAGCAGTTTATCCACGGGACTAGCGGCCTACGAGCAGTACTTC.

The V and J genes are TRBV7-2 and TRBJ2-7; 10 nucleotides agree with TRBD2. Losses at the gene ends were 2 bases for V and 3 bases for J; bases not matched to a gene: 7. CDR3 length equals 16 residues. Germline V gene lookup returns CDR1 SGHTA and CDR2 FQGNSA. This CDR3 is CASSLTRSSGSYEQYF. CDR3 DNA: TGTGCCAGCAGCTTAACCCGGTCTAGCGGGAGCTACGAGCAGTACTTC.

DNA of the CDR3: TGTGCCAGCAGTTACGGGTCTAGCGGGGGGCGCTACGAGCAGTACTTC. Amino acid sequence: CASSYGSSGGRYEQYF. The chain couples TRBV6-5 to TRBJ2-7; TRBD2 matches 11 bases. The CDR3 loop spans 16 amino acids. Trimming cost V 2 bases and J 3 bases; bases outside gene matches: 6. Germline V CDR1 and CDR2: MNHEY, SVGAGI.

This clonotype was observed at least ten times. The rearrangement uses TRBV20-1 and TRBJ1-4, with 7 bases aligning to TRBD1. Losses at the gene ends were 3 bases for V and 5 bases for J; bases not matched to a gene: 3. The CDR3 totals 13 residues. CDR1 is DFQATT and CDR2 is SNEGSKA in the germline V gene (reference sequence). The DNA for the CDR3 is TGCAGTGCTAGGGACAGGTTAAATGAAAAACTGTTTTTT. This translates into CSARDRLNEKLFF.

This clonotype was counted a few times. The gene calls are TRBV7-8 and TRBJ2-4; TRBD1 matches at 7 bases. The CDR3 sequence is 16 residues long. The trim removed 1 base at V and 3 bases at J, leaving 6 bases unmatched. Germline loops: CDR1 SGHVS, CDR2 FQNEAQ. Here the CDR3 reads CASSLEVTGIKNIQYF. In nucleotides, the CDR3 is TGTGCCAGCAGCTTAGAAGTGACAGGGATCAAAAACATTCAGTACTTC.

There are many counts of this clonotype. The J gene is TRBJ2-1, the V gene TRBV3-1, with 13 positions matching TRBD2. Germline lookup yields CDR1 LGHDT and CDR2 YNNKEL (reference sequence). The CDR3 runs 15 residues. J lost 6 bases, V lost 4 bases, and 3 bases had no gene match. CDR3: CASSPGTSGANEQFF. DNA of the CDR3: TGTGCCAGCAGCCCTGGGACTAGCGGGGCCAATGAGCAGTTCTTC.

This clonotype was detected a few times. The chain recombines TRBV27 with TRBJ1-2, with D possibly matching TRBD1 (5 bases). CDR3 length equals 14 residues. CDR1 is MNHEY, CDR2 SMNVEV, per germline (reference sequence). Trimming removed 5 bases at V and 7 bases at J, with 17 bases between. The DNA for the CDR3 is TGTGCCAGCAGTACCGGGACGGACCCCGGTGGCTACACCTTC. This encodes CASSTGTDPGGYTF.

This clonotype was seen more than once but under ten times. The chain is built from TRBV12-3 or TRBV12-4 and TRBJ2-7, with TRBD1 as a possible D gene (5 bases). V lost 7 bases and J 2 bases, leaving 15 bases between the germline ends. CDR3 size: 14 residues. The CDR3 DNA follows: TGTGCCAGCACCACTAAGCTGGACACCTACGAGCAGTACTTC. Translated: CASTTKLDTYEQYF.

At least ten counts were recorded for this clonotype. CDR3 amino acids: CSVARAHLMNTEAFF. CDR3 DNA: TGCAGCGTTGCCCGTGCACACCTAATGAACACTGAAGCTTTCTTT. The chain has TRBV29-1 and TRBJ1-1, with D unclear. From germline, CDR1 is SQVTM and CDR2 ANQGSEA. Trimming took off 4 bases at V and 0 bases at J, with 15 bases between the two ends. This CDR3 has 15 amino acids.